Detailed here is one TCR beta chain. This sample is drawn from a study of STAT5B mutations in CD4+ large granular lymphocyte leukemia. The CDR3 totals 15 residues. CDR1 is MNHEY, CDR2 SMNVEV, per germline (reference sequence). V was pared by 6 bases and J by 0 bases, with 13 bases between. Libraries were prepared by immunoSEQ multiplex PCR; TCRdb keeps only in-frame clonotypes and omits some of them. Of approximately 30,000 clones listed, 85% to 90% are singletons. This clonotype was obtained from a human donor in good health. The chain uses TRBV27 and TRBJ2-3, with TRBD2 as a possible D gene (5 bases). Source material: CD4+ T cells from blood buffy coats. The CDR3 coding sequence is TGTGCCAGCAGGGAATCCGGGGTGAGCACAGATACGCAGTATTTT. It encodes CASRESGVSTDTQYF.